The text below deals with one TCR beta chain. Its binding antigen is unknown. Base qualities are not at hand, and no much larger clone is one base apart. Library method: the immunoSEQ multiplex PCR assay. The multiplex PCR relied on a mix of 60 forward primers for TCR Vbeta segments and 13 reverse primers for TCR Jbeta segments. The CDR3 region of rearranged TCR beta genes was amplified from genomic DNA with a multiplex PCR assay. The amplified TCR beta libraries were sequenced on the Illumina HiSeq System as 87-base-pair reads. Per the source publication's procedure: In a later analysis, approximately 74 million unique TCR beta chains were counted across the 666 repertoires, and roughly 11 million of these chains were shared by at least two donors. Raw reads were error-corrected and collapsed into unique sequences by a nearest-neighbor algorithm in which closely related sequences were merged to remove PCR and sequencing errors. To assign V, D and J gene segments, CDR3 sequences were aligned to IMGT reference sequences. For a sequence to be retained, at least a six-nucleotide match to both a V gene segment and a J gene segment was required. Rearrangements were classified as productive when the CDR3 lacked stop codons and remained in frame with V and J, and all other rearrangements were classified as non-productive. Following IMGT convention, CDR3 was defined as the stretch from the second conserved V-encoded cysteine to the conserved J-encoded phenylalanine. The earlier analysis of about 620 of the donors excluded sequences that lacked an unambiguous match to a single V gene segment. In an earlier analysis of more than 500 of the donors, a V segment was called functional when productive rearrangements were above 56.7%, and segregating when the standard deviation between donors exceeded 5%. A statistical classification framework was developed to diagnose cytomegalovirus status using the catalog of TCR beta chain sequences. In a later analysis, TCR nucleotide sequences were compared against IMGT/GENE-DB human TR gene sequences so that V and J genes could be assigned. In a later analysis, CDR3 sequences and most-parsimonious VDJ recombination scenarios were assigned using the TCRdist pipeline. In a later analysis, every TCR beta chain was defined by the combination of its CDR3 amino acid sequence and its V-gene family, and reads without a unique V-gene family were dropped. To address suspected cross-contamination and a sequencing artifact, a later analysis removed around 600 highly shared, low-generation-probability nucleotide sequences. A later analysis calculated a clonal expansion index for each public chain from normalized within-repertoire ranks of inferred template counts. A later analysis computed generation probabilities with a VDJ recombination model fitted to out-of-frame rearrangements, and checked the results against IGoR. Hypergeometric tests were used in a later analysis to score TCR-TCR, TCR-HLA and TCR-CMV co-occurrence, with a repertoire-size bias correction applied to the TCR pairs. In a later analysis, false discovery rates were estimated by permuting HLA or CMV assignments 20 times. A later analysis grouped co-occurring TCRs with DBSCAN, adding TCRdist sequence similarity when clustering within HLA-allele-positive subsets. Co-occurrence clustering excluded repertoires with fewer than 30,000 or more than 120,000 public chains, plus five with anomalous nucleotide sharing. Sourced from immuneACCESS, this table was stored by TCRdb with only in-frame sequences that have V and J called. A share of the clones is absent; for the studies checked, an unresolved V gene accounts for under half, and the remainder has no known explanation. V, J and clone size reflect that table, while D and trimming were determined from the DNA. Across this sample there are some 100,000 clones, with approximately 77% seen only once. The top ten constitute around 4.9% of the sample.

The CDR3, cysteine through phenylalanine, is 14 amino acids long. The read is trimmed to its CDR3 DNA, 42 bases read in frame from base 1. V is pared back by 0 bases and J by 8 bases, with 13 bases lying between the germline termini. Looking up the germline V gene yields CDR1 LGHNA and CDR2 YNFKEQ. The cohort consisted of approximately 670 healthy bone marrow donors. At the time of sampling, all cohort members were nominally healthy, though unrecorded immune exposures were likely present. The donor was CMV seropositive and was included in the group of 290 or so seropositive cohort members. Every donor gave a peripheral blood sample, and the peripheral blood mononuclear cells from that sample were used for TCR beta sequencing. Genomic DNA was extracted from the blood cell samples with the Qiagen DNeasy Blood Extraction Kit. The data belong to a study of cytomegalovirus exposure and HLA in healthy donors (TCRdb year 2017). Background for the entire study: An earlier analysis of roughly 500 of the donors reported about 290 Gb of sequence data and more than 90 million unique TCR beta sequences from 150 million to 200 million T cells. Roughly 5 DR-DQ haplotypes were treated as single units for association and clustering because of strong linkage in the cohort. Among roughly 400 genotyped donors of the cohort, an average of around 250,000 unique TCR beta nucleotide sequences was sequenced per donor, of which about 20% were non-productive. Genome-wide SNP genotypes for about 65% of the roughly 700 donors were used in a later genetic analysis, which treated that subset as a discovery cohort. A later analysis re-analyzed previously published TCR beta repertoires from 600 to 850 donors and added high-resolution HLA genotyping to study TCR occurrence patterns. In an earlier analysis of 587 of the donors, high-throughput TCR beta sequencing was used to judge whether each TCR beta V gene segment behaved as functional or pseudogenic. About 280 gigabases of sequencing data and around 85 million unique TCR sequences made up an early release that covered approximately 650 HLA-typed donors. Of the approximately 400 genotyped donors, approximately 81% were placed in the genetic ancestry cluster associated with self-reported Caucasian donors. Class I and class II HLA loci were covered by the typing at four-digit resolution. All discovery cohort repertoires had been generated using a single sequencing platform. The T cell repertoires of 666 subjects were profiled by immunosequencing and related to cytomegalovirus serostatus. The study aimed to test whether cataloging public T cell receptors could reveal signatures of past pathogen exposure. To predict cytomegalovirus infection status, the study combined high-throughput TCR immunosequencing, statistical association of individual TCRs with disease status, and machine learning. The later analysis used no new phenotypic data to find candidate immune exposures, relying instead on TCR beta sequences and their occurrence across donors. Alongside the repertoire data, information on donor age, sex, ethnicity and CMV serostatus was compiled. The number of donors typed differed by locus, with about 629-640 for A, B, C, DRB1 and DQB1, around 500 for DQA1, some 570 for DPA1, and approximately 470 for DPB1. Besides the first cohort of about 730 subjects, a separate validation cohort made up of over 100 different subjects was used. The study at large found these results: HLA typing was unavailable for some donors at each locus, so association tests used only the typed subset. According to a later analysis, parvovirus B19, influenza, CMV and Epstein-Barr virus appeared linked to several top co-occurrence clusters. A later genetic analysis associated a missense DCLRE1C variant with V-gene and J-gene trimming of TCR beta chains, and an independent cohort replicated the association. Three of the identified cytomegalovirus-associated TCR beta chains were confirmed in vitro to be specific for cytomegalovirus antigens. A later analysis found that most CMV-associated TCR beta chains appeared HLA-restricted, with HLA associations seemingly driven largely by CMV exposure. For the cohort, immune exposure information was limited to CMV serostatus. According to the authors, the approach could potentially be generalized to other disease states and immunological phenotypes. In both the original and validation cohorts, the classifier was reported to diagnose cytomegalovirus status with high specificity and sensitivity. At a false discovery rate of 0.05, a later analysis linked 15,000 to 20,000 TCR beta sequences to specific HLA alleles. In an earlier analysis of 587 of the donors, most TCR beta V segments appeared in productive rearrangements about 87% or about 30% of the time, broadly matching IMGT annotations. A cluster of highly shared sequence variants was judged likely to be a technical artifact of the sequencing pipeline. While some public TCRs were present in many individuals, most TCR sequences turned up only very rarely across donors. Assigning TCR associations to individual alleles was difficult when HLA alleles, especially DR and DQ, strongly co-occurred. Sequencing depth was assumed to be roughly uniform across donors in the presence/absence analyses, though that assumption may not hold. The 87-base-pair reads could not distinguish some IMGT-functional V segments, including TRBV6-2 and TRBV6-3, so those segments were excluded. A later analysis found that HLA-associated TCR beta chains were more clonally expanded and had lower generation probabilities than equally common non-associated chains. Because counts were too low, seventeen rarely observed V segments, including chromosome 9 orphons, were excluded from the earlier analysis of several hundred of the donors. According to a later genetic analysis, donors in an Asian-associated ancestry cluster had fewer N-insertions in productive TCRs than the approximately 690-donor mean. This cohort had only TCR beta chains sequenced, and the lack of alpha or paired-chain data limited which features could be detected. The study listed around 160 TCR beta chains as associated with cytomegalovirus. In a later analysis, TCR association rates were found to vary across HLA loci, with the most associated TCRs seen for DRB1 alleles and the fewest for HLA-C alleles. A further reported finding was that TCR beta sequences accurately predicted the HLA-A and HLA-B alleles for most subjects in the first cohort. Correlated functional status among segregating V segments might be attributable to linkage disequilibrium, but an unknown experimental factor could not be ruled out.

Rearrangement joined TRBV4-2 to TRBJ1-2, with the D gene uncertain. The sequenced sample consisted of PBMCs. The TCR comes from a man in his forties or fifties in good health and CMV-seropositive. The DNA reads as follows: TGTGCCAGCAGCCAAGATTCGCCGGCGGGAGGCTACACCTTC. Its protein reads: CASSQDSPAGGYTF.